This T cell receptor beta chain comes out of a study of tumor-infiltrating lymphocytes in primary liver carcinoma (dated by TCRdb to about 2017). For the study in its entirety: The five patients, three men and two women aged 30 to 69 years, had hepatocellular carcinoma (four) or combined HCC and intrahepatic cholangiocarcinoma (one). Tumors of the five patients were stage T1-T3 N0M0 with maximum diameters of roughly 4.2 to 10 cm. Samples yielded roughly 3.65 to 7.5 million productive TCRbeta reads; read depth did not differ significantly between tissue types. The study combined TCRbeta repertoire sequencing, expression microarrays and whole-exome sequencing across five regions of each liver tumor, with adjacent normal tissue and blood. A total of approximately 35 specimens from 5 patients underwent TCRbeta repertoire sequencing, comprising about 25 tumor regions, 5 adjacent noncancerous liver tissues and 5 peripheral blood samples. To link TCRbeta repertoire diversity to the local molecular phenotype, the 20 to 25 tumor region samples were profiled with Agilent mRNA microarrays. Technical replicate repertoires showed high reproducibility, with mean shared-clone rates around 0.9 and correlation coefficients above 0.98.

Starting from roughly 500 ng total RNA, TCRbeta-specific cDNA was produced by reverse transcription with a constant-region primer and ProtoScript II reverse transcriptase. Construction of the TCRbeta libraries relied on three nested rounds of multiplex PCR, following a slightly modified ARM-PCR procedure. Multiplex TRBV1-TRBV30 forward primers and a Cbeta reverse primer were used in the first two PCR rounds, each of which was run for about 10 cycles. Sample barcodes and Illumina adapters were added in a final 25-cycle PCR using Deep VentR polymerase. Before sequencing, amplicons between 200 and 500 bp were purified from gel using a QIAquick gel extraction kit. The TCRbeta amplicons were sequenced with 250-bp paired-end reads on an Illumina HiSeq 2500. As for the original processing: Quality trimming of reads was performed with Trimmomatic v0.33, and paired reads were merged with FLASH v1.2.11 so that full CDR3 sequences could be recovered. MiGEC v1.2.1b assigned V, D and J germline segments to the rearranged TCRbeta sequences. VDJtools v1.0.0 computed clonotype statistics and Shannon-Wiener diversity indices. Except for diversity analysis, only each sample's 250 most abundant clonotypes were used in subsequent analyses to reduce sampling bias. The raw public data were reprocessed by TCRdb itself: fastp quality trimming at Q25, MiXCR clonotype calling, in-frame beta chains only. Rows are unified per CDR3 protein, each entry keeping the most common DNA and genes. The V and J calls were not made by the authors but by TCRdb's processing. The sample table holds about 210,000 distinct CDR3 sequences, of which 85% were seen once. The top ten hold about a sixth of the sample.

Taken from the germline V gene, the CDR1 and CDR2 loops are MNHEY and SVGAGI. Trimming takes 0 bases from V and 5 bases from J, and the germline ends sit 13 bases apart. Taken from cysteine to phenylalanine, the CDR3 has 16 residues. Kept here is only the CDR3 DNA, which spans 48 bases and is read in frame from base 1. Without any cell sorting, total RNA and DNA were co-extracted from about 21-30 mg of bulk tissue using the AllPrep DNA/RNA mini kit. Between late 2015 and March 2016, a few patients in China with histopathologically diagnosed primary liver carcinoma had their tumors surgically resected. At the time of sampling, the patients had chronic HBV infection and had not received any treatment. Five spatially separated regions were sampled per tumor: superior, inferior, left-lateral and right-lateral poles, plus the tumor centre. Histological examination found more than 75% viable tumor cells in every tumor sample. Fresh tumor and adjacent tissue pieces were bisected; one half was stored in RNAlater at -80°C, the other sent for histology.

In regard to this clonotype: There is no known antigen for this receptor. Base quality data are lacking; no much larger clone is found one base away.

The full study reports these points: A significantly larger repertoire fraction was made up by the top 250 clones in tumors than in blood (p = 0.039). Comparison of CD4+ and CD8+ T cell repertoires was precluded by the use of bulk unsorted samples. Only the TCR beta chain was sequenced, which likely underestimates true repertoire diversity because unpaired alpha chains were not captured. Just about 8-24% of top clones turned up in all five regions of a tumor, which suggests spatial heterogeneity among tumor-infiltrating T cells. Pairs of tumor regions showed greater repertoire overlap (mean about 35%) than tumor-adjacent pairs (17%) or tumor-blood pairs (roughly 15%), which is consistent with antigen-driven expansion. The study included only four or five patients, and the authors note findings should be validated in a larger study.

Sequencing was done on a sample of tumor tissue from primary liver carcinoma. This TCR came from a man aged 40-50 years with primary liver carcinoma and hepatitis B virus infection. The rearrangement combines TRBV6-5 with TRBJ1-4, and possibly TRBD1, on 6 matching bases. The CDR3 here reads CASSYSPGTSNEKLFF. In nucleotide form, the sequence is TGTGCCAGCAGTTACTCGCCCGGGACATCAAATGAAAAACTGTTTTTT.